The clone carrying this TCR beta chain turned up a few times. What it binds is not known. The data are from a study of response to subunit inactivated influenza vaccine. Each CDR3 protein gets one entry after TCRdb re-called the RT-PCR reads with MiXCR. The top ten clones hold 6% to 9.5% of a sample with roughly 650,000 distinct CDR3 sequences, 13% to 15% of them seen once. The CDR3 runs to 16 residues. Germline CDR1 reads SGHRS; CDR2 reads YFSETQ. V gave up 0 bases and J gave up 4 bases; unmatched junction bases: 7. Study-level findings and limits: The study's authors posited that every seasonal influenza vaccination enlists few new T cells.

The TCR sequence derives from a man between 45 and 60 years old who received an inactivated influenza vaccine. The source material was PBMCs from blood, sampled 14 to 15 days before vaccination. The gene calls are TRBV5-1 and TRBJ2-5, with TRBD1 identical over 9 bases. The chain's CDR3 is CASSLGWDRALETQYF. As DNA, the CDR3 is TGCGCCAGCAGCTTGGGCTGGGACAGGGCTCTAGAGACCCAGTACTTC.